These 14 T cell receptor beta chains were all obtained from the same sample, sequenced in a study of blood T cell repertoires in COVID-19. Measured with immunoSEQ multiplex PCR; TCRdb has only the in-frame clones, and not every one. The sample yields 140,000 to 150,000 clones, roughly 86% seen once. Sequenced: peripheral blood. The receptors shown here come from a woman aged 45-60 years with acute or convalescent COVID-19.

This chain links TRBV3-1 (or the pseudogene TRBV3-2) with TRBJ2-5, with D possibly being TRBD2 (6 bases). Germline CDR1 is LGHDT and CDR2 is YNNKEL (reference sequence). CDR3 length: 15 residues. V was clipped by 0 bases and J by 9 bases, with 17 bases between them. The CDR3 region is CASSQDTRGIGAQYF. The CDR3 bases are TGTGCCAGCAGCCAAGATACTCGCGGGATAGGCGCCCAGTACTTC.

The chain recombines TRBV11-2 with TRBJ2-1; possibly TRBD2 for D (5 bases). This CDR3 has 18 residues. Germline CDR1 SGHAT, CDR2 FQNNGV. Trimming took 3 bases from V and 0 from J, leaving 18 bases between them. Written as DNA, the CDR3 is TGTGCCAGCAGCTTCCCCAGGTTATTTGGGAGCTCCTACAATGAGCAGTTCTTC. Translated, it gives CASSFPRLFGSSYNEQFF.

The chain recombines TRBV5-6 with TRBJ1-6, with D perhaps matching TRBD1 (5 bases). CDR3 length equals 13 residues. CDR1 and CDR2 from the germline V gene are SGHDT and YYEEEE. With 4 bases removed from V and 9 bases from J, the gap between germline ends came to 11 bases. This CDR3 reads CASSPGHLSPLHF. The CDR3 DNA reads as TGTGCCAGCAGCCCCGGACACCTTTCACCCCTCCACTTT. Based on the CDR3 plus reference TRBV5-6 and TRBJ1-6, the full variable domain is DAGVTQSPTHLIKTRGQQVTLRCSPKSGHDTVSWYQQALGQGPQFIFQYYEEEERQRGNFPDRFSGHQFPNYSSELNVNALLLGDSALYLCASSPGHLSPLHFGNGTRLTVT.

The V and J genes are TRBV5-1 and TRBJ2-7, with D maybe TRBD1 (5 bases). The CDR3 has 13 amino acids. In germline, CDR1 is SGHRS, CDR2 YFSETQ. The V end was cut by 4 bases, the J end by 0 bases, with 8 bases between. In DNA form, the CDR3 reads TGCGCCAGCAGCAGCACAGGCTCCTACGAGCAGTACTTC. It specifies CASSSTGSYEQYF.

The chain links TRBV12-3 or TRBV12-4 to TRBJ1-2; D uncertain. Trimming took off 5 bases at V and 8 bases at J, with 15 bases between the two ends. CDR3 length equals 13 residues. The chain's CDR3 is CASSPDLSGGYTF. In DNA, the CDR3 is TGTGCCAGCAGTCCGGACCTTAGCGGGGGCTACACCTTC.

This rearrangement joins TRBV6-1 to TRBJ2-2; D ambiguous. The CDR3 contains 16 residues. Trimming left V 2 bases short and J 1 base short, with 11 bases between. From germline, CDR1 is MNHNS and CDR2 SASEGT. The CDR3 spells CASSEKISWNTGELFF. The CDR3 nucleotides are TGTGCCAGCAGTGAAAAGATTAGCTGGAACACCGGGGAGCTGTTTTTT.

This sequence joins TRBV12-3 or TRBV12-4 and TRBJ2-7, with D perhaps matching TRBD1 (6 bases). CDR3 size: 12 residues. V lost 9 bases to trimming and J lost 6 bases, with 15 bases between them. CDR3 amino acids: CASKGRGSEQYF. CDR3 DNA sequence: TGTGCCAGTAAGGGCAGGGGATCCGAGCAGTACTTC.

The CDR3: CASSLTPIMSGANVLTF. The DNA for the CDR3 is TGTGCCAGCAGCTTAACCCCTATAATGTCTGGGGCCAACGTCCTGACTTTC. The V and J genes are TRBV7-3 and TRBJ2-6; D remains unclear. Germline V gene data show CDR1 as SGHTA and CDR2 as FQGTGA. The V end lost 0 bases, the J end lost 1 base, and 10 bases lay between the germline ends. CDR3 size: 17 residues.

The rearrangement joins TRBV9 to TRBJ1-1; D possibly corresponds to TRBD1 (6 bases). The CDR3 consists of 15 residues. Germline CDR1 and CDR2: SGDLS and YYNGEE. The germline V and J ends were trimmed by 0 bases and 1 base, with 10 bases remaining between them. The CDR3 region is CASSVVAGANTEAFF. In nucleotides, the CDR3 is TGTGCCAGCAGCGTAGTCGCAGGGGCGAACACTGAAGCTTTCTTT.

This clone turned up a few times. The J gene is TRBJ2-7, the V gene TRBV9, with D perhaps matching TRBD1 (5 bases). Deletions cut 4 bases from V and 1 base from J, with 9 bases between. The CDR3 runs 13 residues. Germline V gene data show CDR1 as SGDLS and CDR2 as YYNGEE. For the CDR3, the DNA is TGTGCCAGCAGCACAGGACCTTCCTACGAGCAGTACTTC. Protein sequence: CASSTGPSYEQYF.

The chain combines TRBV25-1 with TRBJ1-2; no definite D call. The CDR3 totals 12 residues. Germline V gives CDR1 MGHDK, CDR2 SYGVNS. CDR3 bases: TGTGCGGCATCTGGGAGGCAGCATGGCTACACCTTC. This translates into CAASGRQHGYTF.

V usage is TRBV7-6 and J usage is TRBJ1-2; D gene unclear. Germline V CDR1 and CDR2: SGHVS, FNYEAQ. V shed 1 base and J shed 7 bases, with 7 bases lying between them. CDR3 length: 12 residues. The CDR3 spells CASSLGSSGYTF. CDR3 in DNA: TGTGCCAGCAGCTTAGGATCGAGTGGCTACACCTTC.

The chain combines TRBV3-1 (or the pseudogene TRBV3-2) with TRBJ2-7, with D tentatively TRBD2 (7 bases). V was trimmed by 4 bases and J by 8 bases, leaving 15 bases between them. The CDR3 runs 13 residues. Germline CDR1 and CDR2: LGHDT and YNNKEL (reference sequence). The CDR3 DNA reads TGTGCCAGCAGCCCTCAAGGGGGGGAAAAGCAGTACTTC. Its protein is CASSPQGGEKQYF.

The J gene is TRBJ1-2, the V gene TRBV4-2; TRBD1 might be the D (6 bases). The CDR3 is 16 amino acids. V lost 0 bases and J lost 4, with 15 bases in between. Germline lookup yields CDR1 LGHNA and CDR2 YNFKEQ. The DNA of the CDR3 is TGTGCCAGCAGCCAAGATTCGGGGGGCGCGGGCTATGGCTACACCTTC. This codes for CASSQDSGGAGYGYTF.